This T cell receptor beta chain emerged from a study of technical replicates of blood from a few donors (dated by TCRdb to about 2017). Library generation was performed with the immunoSEQ multiplex PCR assay. Not all clones reach the TCRdb copy of this immuneACCESS table, which keeps in-frame sequences only. Checked studies attribute under half of the gap to unresolved V genes and leave the rest unexplained. For this sample there are some 82,000 clones; about 97% appear just once. Of the sample, over 0.15% is held by the ten largest clones. A word on this clone: Its recognized antigen is unknown. No much larger clone exists at a distance of one base, and base qualities are not known.

Sequenced: T cells isolated from PBMCs. This clonotype was obtained from a human donor in good health.

The encoded CDR3 is CASSGTGLAGGIAQYF. The base sequence is TGTGCCAGCAGTGGAACGGGACTAGCGGGAGGAATAGCGCAGTATTTT. This sequence uses TRBV25-1 and TRBJ2-3; 15 bases in the junction line up with TRBD2. CDR1 and CDR2 are drawn from the germline V gene: MGHDK, SYGVNS. The CDR3 holds 16 amino acids from the cysteine to the phenylalanine. The DNA shown is the 48-base CDR3, in frame from base 1. Here V drops 4 bases and J drops 10 bases, and the junction holds 9 bases not matched to any gene.